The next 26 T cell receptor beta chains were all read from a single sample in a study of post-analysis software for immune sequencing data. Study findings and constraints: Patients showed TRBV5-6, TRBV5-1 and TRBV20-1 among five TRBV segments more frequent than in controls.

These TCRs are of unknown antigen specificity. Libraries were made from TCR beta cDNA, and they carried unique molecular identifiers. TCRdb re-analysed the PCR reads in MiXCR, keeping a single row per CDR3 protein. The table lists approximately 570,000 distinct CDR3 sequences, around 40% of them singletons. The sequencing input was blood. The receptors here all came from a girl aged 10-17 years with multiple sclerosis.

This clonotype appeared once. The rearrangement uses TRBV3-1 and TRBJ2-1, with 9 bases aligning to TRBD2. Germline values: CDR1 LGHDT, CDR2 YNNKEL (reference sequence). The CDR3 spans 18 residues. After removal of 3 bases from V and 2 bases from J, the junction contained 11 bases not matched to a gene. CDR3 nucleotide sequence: TGTGCCAGCAGCCAGGGTGGGGCGCGACTAGCGGCCTACAATGAGCAGTTCTTC. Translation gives CASSQGGARLAAYNEQFF.

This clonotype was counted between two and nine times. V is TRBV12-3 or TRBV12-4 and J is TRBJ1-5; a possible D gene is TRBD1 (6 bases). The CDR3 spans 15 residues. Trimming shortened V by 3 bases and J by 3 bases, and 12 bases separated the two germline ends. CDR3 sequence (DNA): TGTGCCAGCAGTTTGGGGGCGGGCAACAATCAGCCCCAGCATTTT. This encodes CASSLGAGNNQPQHF.

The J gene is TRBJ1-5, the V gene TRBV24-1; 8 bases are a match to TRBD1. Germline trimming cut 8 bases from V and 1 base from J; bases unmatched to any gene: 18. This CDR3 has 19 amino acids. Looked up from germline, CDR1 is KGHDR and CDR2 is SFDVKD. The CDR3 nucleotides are TGTGCCACCACTACCGACAGGGGCGTAAAAAATATAAGCAATCAGCCCCAGCATTTT. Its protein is CATTTDRGVKNISNQPQHF.

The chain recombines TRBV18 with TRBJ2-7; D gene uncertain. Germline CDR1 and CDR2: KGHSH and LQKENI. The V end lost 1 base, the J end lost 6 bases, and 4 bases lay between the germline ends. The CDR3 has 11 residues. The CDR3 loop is CASSPQGEQYF. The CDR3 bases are TGTGCCAGCTCACCACAAGGCGAGCAGTACTTC.

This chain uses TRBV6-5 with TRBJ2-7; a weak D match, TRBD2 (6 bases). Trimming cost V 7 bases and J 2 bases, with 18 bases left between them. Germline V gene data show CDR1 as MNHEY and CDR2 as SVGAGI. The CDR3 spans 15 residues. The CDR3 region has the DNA TGTGCCAGCAACTCTCCTCTAGCGCGGCCCTACGAGCAGTACTTC. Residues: CASNSPLARPYEQYF.

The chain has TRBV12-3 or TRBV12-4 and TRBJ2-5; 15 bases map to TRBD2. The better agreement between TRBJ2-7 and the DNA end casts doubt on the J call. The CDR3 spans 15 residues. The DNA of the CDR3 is TGTGCCAGCAGTGACTTGGGACTAGCGGGAGGCGAGCAGTACTTC. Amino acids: CASSDLGLAGGEQYF.

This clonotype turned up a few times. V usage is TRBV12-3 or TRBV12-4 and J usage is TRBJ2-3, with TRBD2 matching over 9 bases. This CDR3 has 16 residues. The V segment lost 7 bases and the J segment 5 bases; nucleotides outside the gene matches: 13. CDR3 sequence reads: CASNQFSGRRVDTQYF. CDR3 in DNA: TGTGCCAGCAACCAATTTAGCGGGAGAAGGGTAGATACGCAGTATTTT.

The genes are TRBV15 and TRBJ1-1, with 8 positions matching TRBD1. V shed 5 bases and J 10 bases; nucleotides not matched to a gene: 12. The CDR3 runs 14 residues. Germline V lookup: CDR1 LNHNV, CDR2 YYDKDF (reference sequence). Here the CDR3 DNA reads TGTGCCACCAGCGGGGGACAGGCGCCGAGAAGAGCTTTCTTT. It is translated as CATSGGQAPRRAFF.

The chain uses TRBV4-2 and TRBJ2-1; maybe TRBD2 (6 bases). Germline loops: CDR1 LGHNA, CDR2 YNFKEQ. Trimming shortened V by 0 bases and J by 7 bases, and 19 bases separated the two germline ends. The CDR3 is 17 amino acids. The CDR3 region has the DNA TGTGCCAGCAGCCAAGATATAAAAGGAGGGCCGAGAAATGAGCAGTTCTTC. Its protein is CASSQDIKGGPRNEQFF.

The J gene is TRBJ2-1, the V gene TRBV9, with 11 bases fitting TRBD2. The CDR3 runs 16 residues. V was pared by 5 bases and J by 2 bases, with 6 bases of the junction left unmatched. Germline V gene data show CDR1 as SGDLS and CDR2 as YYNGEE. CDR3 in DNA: TGTGCCAGCAGTCGCTATAGCGGGAGGGCCTACAATGAGCAGTTCTTC. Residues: CASSRYSGRAYNEQFF.

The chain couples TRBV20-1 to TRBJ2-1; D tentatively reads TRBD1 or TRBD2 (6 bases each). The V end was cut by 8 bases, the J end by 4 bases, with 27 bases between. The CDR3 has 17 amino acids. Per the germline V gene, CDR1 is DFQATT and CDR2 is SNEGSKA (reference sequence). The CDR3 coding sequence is TGCAGTCCCTATAATCTCGGGAGTGGGGGCCAATACAATGAGCAGTTCTTC. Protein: CSPYNLGSGGQYNEQFF.

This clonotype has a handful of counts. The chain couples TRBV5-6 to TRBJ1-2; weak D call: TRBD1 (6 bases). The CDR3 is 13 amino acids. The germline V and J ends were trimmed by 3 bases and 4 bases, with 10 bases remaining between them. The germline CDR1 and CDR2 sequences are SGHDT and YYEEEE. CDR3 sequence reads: CASSWGRSYGYTF. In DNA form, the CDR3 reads TGTGCCAGCAGCTGGGGGCGTAGCTATGGCTACACCTTC.

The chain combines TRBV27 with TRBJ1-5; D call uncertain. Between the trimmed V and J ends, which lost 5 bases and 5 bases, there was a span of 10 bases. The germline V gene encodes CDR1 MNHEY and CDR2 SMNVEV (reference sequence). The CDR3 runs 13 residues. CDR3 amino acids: CASSLRRDQPQHF. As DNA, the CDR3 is TGTGCCAGCAGTCTTAGACGCGATCAGCCCCAGCATTTT.

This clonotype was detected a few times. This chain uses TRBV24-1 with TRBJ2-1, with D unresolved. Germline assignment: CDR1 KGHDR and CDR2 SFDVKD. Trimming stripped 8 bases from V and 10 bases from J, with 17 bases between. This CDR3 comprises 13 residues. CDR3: CATKYGTSDEQFF. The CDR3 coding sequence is TGTGCCACCAAGTACGGCACATCCGACGAGCAGTTCTTC.

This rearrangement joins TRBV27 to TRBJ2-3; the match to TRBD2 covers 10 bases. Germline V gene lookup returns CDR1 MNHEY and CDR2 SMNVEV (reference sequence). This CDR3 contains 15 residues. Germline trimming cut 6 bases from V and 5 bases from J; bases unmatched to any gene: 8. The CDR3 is CASRSSGGARDTQYF. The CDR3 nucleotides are TGTGCCAGCAGATCTAGCGGGGGAGCTCGAGATACGCAGTATTTT.

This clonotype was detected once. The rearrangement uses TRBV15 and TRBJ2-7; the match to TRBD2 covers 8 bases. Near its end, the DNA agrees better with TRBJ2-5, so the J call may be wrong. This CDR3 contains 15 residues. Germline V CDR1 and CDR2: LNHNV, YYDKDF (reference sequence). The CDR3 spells CATSSYGGVPETQYF. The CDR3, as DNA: TGTGCCACCAGCTCCTACGGGGGGGTTCCAGAGACCCAGTACTTC.

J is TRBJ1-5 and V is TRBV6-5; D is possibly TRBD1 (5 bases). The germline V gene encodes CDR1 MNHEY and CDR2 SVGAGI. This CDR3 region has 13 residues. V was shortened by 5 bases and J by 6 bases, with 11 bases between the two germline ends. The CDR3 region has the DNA TGTGCCAGCAGTAGCGGGGGAAGTCAGCCCCAGCATTTT. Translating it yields CASSSGGSQPQHF.

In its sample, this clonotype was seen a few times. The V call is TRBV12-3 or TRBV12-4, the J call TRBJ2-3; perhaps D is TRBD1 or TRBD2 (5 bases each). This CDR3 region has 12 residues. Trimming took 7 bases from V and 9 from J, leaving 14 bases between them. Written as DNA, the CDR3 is TGTGCCAGCACCTCTGGGGGTTCGACGCAGTATTTT. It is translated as CASTSGGSTQYF.

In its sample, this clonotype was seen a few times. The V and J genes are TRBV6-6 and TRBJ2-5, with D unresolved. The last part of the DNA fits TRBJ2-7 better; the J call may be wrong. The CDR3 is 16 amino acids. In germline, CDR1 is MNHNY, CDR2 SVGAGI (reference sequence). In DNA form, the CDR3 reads TGTGCCAGCAGTTTCACTCGACACATAAGTTCCTACGAGCAGTACTTC. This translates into CASSFTRHISSYEQYF.

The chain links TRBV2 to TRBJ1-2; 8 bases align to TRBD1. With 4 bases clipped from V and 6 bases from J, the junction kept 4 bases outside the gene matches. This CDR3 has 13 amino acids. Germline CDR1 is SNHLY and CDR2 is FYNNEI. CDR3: CASSAGQAHGYTF. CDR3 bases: TGTGCCAGCAGTGCGGGACAGGCCCATGGCTACACCTTC.

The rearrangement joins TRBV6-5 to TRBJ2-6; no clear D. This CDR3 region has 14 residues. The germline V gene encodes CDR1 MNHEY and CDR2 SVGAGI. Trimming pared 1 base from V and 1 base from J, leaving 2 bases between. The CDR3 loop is CASSYLSGANVLTF. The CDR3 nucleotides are TGTGCCAGCAGTTACTTGTCTGGGGCCAACGTCCTGACTTTC.

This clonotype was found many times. This CDR3 reads CSARVTGGASGANVLTF. Here the CDR3 DNA reads TGCAGTGCTAGGGTGACAGGGGGCGCGTCTGGGGCCAACGTCCTGACTTTC. V usage is TRBV20-1 and J usage is TRBJ2-6; TRBD1 agrees at 10 bases. Germline CDR1 and CDR2: DFQATT and SNEGSKA (reference sequence). The V gene end was trimmed by 3 bases and the J gene end by 1 base; junction bases not matched to a gene: 6. The CDR3 is 17 residues long.

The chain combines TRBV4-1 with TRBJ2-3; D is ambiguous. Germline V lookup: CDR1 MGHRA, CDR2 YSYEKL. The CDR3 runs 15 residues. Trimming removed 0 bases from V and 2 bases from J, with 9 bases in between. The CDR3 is CASSQERDNTDTQYF. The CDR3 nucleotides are TGCGCCAGCAGCCAAGAAAGAGACAACACAGATACGCAGTATTTT.

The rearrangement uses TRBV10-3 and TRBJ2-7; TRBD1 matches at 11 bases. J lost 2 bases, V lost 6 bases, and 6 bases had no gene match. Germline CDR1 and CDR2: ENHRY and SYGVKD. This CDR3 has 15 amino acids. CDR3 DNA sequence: TGTGCCATCAGCGGACCGGGACAGGGGGCCTACGAGCAGTACTTC. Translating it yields CAISGPGQGAYEQYF.

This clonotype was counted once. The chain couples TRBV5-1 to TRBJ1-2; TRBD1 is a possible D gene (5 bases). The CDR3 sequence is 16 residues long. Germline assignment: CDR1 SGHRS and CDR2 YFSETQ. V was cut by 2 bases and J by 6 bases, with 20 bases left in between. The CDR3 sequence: CASSLGPFRGSDGYTF. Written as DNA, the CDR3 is TGCGCCAGCAGCTTAGGGCCCTTTCGGGGGAGCGATGGCTACACCTTC. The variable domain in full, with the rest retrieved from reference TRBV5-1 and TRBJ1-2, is KAGVTQTPRYLIKTRGQQVTLSCSPISGHRSVSWYQQTPGQGLQFLFEYFSETQRNKGNFPGRFSGRQFSNSRSEMNVSTLELGDSALYLCASSLGPFRGSDGYTFGSGTRLTVV.

The DNA for the CDR3 is TGTGCCAGCAGGACATCTAGCACAGATACGCAGTATTTT. It yields the protein CASRTSSTDTQYF. The genes are TRBV6-1 and TRBJ2-3; D is unresolved. The V gene lost 6 bases and the J gene lost 0 bases, with 7 bases spanning the gap. The CDR3 length is 13 residues. Germline assignment: CDR1 MNHNS and CDR2 SASEGT.